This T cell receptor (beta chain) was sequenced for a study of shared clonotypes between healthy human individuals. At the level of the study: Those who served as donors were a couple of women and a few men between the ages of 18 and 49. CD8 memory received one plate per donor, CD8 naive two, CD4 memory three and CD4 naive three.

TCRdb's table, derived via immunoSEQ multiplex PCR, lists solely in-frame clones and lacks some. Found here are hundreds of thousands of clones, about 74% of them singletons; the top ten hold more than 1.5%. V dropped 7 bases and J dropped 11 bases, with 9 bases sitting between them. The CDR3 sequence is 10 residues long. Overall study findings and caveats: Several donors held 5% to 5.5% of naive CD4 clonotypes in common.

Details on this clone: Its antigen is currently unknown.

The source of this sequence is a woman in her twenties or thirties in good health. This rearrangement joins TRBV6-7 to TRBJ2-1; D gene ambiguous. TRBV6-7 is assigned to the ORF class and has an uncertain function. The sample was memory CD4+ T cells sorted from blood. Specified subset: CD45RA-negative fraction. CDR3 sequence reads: CASISQQQFF. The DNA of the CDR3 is TGTGCCAGCATTTCCCAACAGCAGTTCTTC.